This entry is about one T cell receptor beta chain. This entry comes from a study of neoadjuvant anti-PD-1 for oral cavity cancer. Across the study: Patients without progression received a fourth nivolumab dose around day 43, then surgical resection on days 50-56.

Patients had newly diagnosed, untreated stage II-IVA oral cavity squamous cell carcinoma. Patients had HPV-negative, locally advanced oral cavity squamous cell carcinoma. Six replicates per PBMC sample, mostly from around 500 ng of genomic DNA. Assay: immunoSEQ multiplex PCR; the TCRdb copy retains only in-frame clones and omits some. The table shows roughly 15,000 clones, with less than 80% occurring only once. V was shortened by 4 bases and J by 2 bases, with 5 bases between the two germline ends. Germline CDR1 and CDR2: DFQATT and SNEGSKA (reference sequence). The CDR3 is made up of 11 amino acids.

The chain joins TRBV20-1 to TRBJ1-2; no definite D call. Sequenced here: PBMCs, sampled before nivolumab (anti-PD-1) treatment. The sequence was collected from a person aged 35-79 years with oral cavity squamous cell carcinoma. The CDR3 DNA reads as TGCAGTGCTAACCCGAACTATGGCTACACCTTC. Its translation is CSANPNYGYTF.